These T cell receptor beta chains were read from a single sample in a study of shared clonotypes between healthy human individuals. TCRdb keeps only in-frame clones here, not all; method: immunoSEQ multiplex PCR. The sample holds approximately 620,000 clones, almost 97% seen once. Material for sequencing was naive CD4+ T cells sorted from blood. Receptors were obtained from a woman aged 30 to 39 in good health. Both conserved end residues are part of each CDR3. Fields, in order: clone size, V gene, CDR3 protein. Clone size is not always given. Where it is, it says once, few, many or a class for expanded clones.

clone_size: once
v_call: TRBV4-1
cdr3_aa: CASSPQAGTVNYGYTF

clone_size: NA
v_call: TRBV15
cdr3_aa: CATSRDLFVSEQFF

clone_size: few
v_call: TRBV29-1
cdr3_aa: CSVERRTEAFF

clone_size: NA
v_call: TRBV19
cdr3_aa: CASSFSGGRLSGYTF

clone_size: few
v_call: TRBV6-6
cdr3_aa: CASSYSGLFLDQPQHF

clone_size: NA
v_call: TRBV15
cdr3_aa: CATQEGLGIMNTEAFF

clone_size: NA
v_call: TRBV23-1
cdr3_aa: CASPTSGPYEQYF

clone_size: NA
v_call: TRBV19
cdr3_aa: CASTQDRDRHGYTF

clone_size: NA
v_call: TRBV9
cdr3_aa: CASSVAGGPTSTDTQYF

clone_size: NA
v_call: TRBV18
cdr3_aa: CASSPSMKGTETQYF

clone_size: NA
v_call: TRBV25-1
cdr3_aa: CASSDLWSSGSETQYF

clone_size: NA
v_call: TRBV5-1
cdr3_aa: CASSYPLEPNTEAFF

clone_size: NA
v_call: TRBV7-9
cdr3_aa: CASSFPGTDTQYF

clone_size: NA
v_call: TRBV18
cdr3_aa: CASSPLSGSGTDTQYF

clone_size: NA
v_call: TRBV5-6
cdr3_aa: CASSGRPGSGAFF

clone_size: NA
v_call: TRBV2
cdr3_aa: CASSEADFWYSYEQYF

clone_size: NA
v_call: TRBV4-1
cdr3_aa: CASSRGTGYPEQYF

clone_size: NA
v_call: TRBV5-5
cdr3_aa: CASSPHAQGAKNIQYF

clone_size: NA
v_call: TRBV7-2
cdr3_aa: CASSLKRESDQYF

clone_size: NA
v_call: TRBV5-1
cdr3_aa: CASSAGVSGNTIYF